This T cell receptor beta chain was recorded in a study of CD8 T cells in ankylosing spondylitis. Study-wide results and caveats: Previous work reported some of these motif variants in the synovial fluid and blood of reactive arthritis.

V lost 6 bases to trimming and J lost 0 bases; unmatched junction nucleotides: 4. The CDR3 spans 15 residues. Making the TCR beta libraries involved quantitative 5'-RACE with molecular barcodes. One entry per CDR3 protein, called by TCRdb with MiXCR from the 5' RACE reads. The sample carries about 140,000 distinct CDR3 sequences, about 8% recorded once. This clonotype was seen at least ten times. Antigen specificity is unknown. The chain carries TRBV12-3 or TRBV12-4 and TRBJ2-3; 9 bases are a match to TRBD1. The source material was synovial fluid, either unsorted or a sorted T cell fraction (not recorded which). This TCR was recovered from a male donor with ankylosing spondylitis. This CDR3 reads CASRPGTGSTDTQYF. Written as DNA, the CDR3 is TGTGCCAGCAGACCCGGGACAGGGAGCACAGATACGCAGTATTTT.